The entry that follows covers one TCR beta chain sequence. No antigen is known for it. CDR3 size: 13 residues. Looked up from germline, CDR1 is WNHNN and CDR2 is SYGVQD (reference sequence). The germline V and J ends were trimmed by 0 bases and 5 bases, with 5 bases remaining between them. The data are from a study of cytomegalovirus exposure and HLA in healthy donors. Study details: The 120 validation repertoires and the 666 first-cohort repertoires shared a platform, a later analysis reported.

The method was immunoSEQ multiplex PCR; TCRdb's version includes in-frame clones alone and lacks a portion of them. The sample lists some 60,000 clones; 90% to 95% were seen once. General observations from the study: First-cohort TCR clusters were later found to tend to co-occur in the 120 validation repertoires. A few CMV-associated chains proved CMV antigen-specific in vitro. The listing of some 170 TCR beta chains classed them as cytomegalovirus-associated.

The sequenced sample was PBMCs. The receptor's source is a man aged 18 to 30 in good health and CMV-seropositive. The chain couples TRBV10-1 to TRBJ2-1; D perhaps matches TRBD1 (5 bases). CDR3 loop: CASSESRDNEQFF. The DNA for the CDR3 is TGCGCCAGCAGTGAGTCCAGGGACAATGAGCAGTTCTTC.